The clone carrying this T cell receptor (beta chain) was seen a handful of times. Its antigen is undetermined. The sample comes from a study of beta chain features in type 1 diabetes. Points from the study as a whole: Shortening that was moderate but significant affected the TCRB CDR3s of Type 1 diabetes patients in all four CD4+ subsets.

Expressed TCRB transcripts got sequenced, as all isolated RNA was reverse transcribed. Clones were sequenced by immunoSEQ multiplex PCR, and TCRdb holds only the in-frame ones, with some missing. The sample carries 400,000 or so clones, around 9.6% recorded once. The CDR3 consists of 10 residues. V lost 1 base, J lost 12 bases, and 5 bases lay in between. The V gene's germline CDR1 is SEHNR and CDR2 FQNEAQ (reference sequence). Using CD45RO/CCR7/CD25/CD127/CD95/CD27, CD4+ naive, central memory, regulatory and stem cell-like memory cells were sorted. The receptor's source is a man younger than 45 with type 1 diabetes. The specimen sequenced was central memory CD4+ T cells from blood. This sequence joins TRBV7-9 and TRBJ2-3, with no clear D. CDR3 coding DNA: TGTGCCAGCAGCTTAGAGTCCCAGTATTTT. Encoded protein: CASSLESQYF.